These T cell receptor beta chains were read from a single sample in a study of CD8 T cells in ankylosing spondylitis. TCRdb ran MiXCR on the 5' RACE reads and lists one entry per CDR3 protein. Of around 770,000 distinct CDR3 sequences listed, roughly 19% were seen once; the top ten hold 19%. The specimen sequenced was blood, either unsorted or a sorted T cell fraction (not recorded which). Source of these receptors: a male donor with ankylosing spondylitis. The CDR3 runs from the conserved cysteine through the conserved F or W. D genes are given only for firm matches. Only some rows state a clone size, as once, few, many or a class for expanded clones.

TGTGCCAGCAGTTACTACCCGATCCGGGACACCTATGGCTACACCTTC,CASSYYPIRDTYGYTF,16,-,TRBJ1-2,-,TRBV6-5
TGTGCCAGCAGCTTCAAAGACAGGGTATACATTCAGTACTTC,CASSFKDRVYIQYF,14,TRBD1,TRBJ2-4,-,TRBV5-6
TGCGCCAGCAGTCGACGACAGGGAGCCACCTACAATGAGCAGTTCTTC,CASSRRQGATYNEQFF,16,TRBD1,TRBJ2-1,-,TRBV5-1
TGCGCCAGCAGCCTTACGCATGGGGGAATGGGGAAGACCCAGTACTTC,CASSLTHGGMGKTQYF,16,-,TRBJ2-5,few,TRBV5-1
TGCAGCGGCCGGGGGAGTGGGGCAAGCACAGATACGCAGTATTTT,CSGRGSGASTDTQYF,15,-,TRBJ2-3,-,TRBV29-1
TGTGCCAGCAGCCAATCCCCCTACGAGCAGTACTTC,CASSQSPYEQYF,12,-,TRBJ2-7,-,TRBV3-1
TGTGCCAGCAGTTGGGGAGAACAGGGCACTGAAGCTTTCTTT,CASSWGEQGTEAFF,14,-,TRBJ1-1,-,TRBV27
TGCGCCAGCAGCCAAGATAGGGTACTTGACTACGAGCAGTACTTC,CASSQDRVLDYEQYF,15,-,TRBJ2-7,-,TRBV4-3
TGCGCCAGCAGTGCCCTCCCGGGGCCCCAAGAGACCCAGTACTTC,CASSALPGPQETQYF,15,-,TRBJ2-5,few,TRBV5-1
TGCGCCAGCAGCCTACGGACAGGGATCACCGGGAAGCTGTTTTTT,CASSLRTGITGKLFF,15,TRBD1,TRBJ2-2,-,TRBV5-1
TGTGCCAGCAGCTTAACCGACAGGGGGCATAATGAGCAGTTCTTC,CASSLTDRGHNEQFF,15,TRBD1,TRBJ2-1,many,TRBV7-6
TGTGCCAGCAGCCCTAGGGGGACAATAGCTAACTATGGCTACACCTTC,CASSPRGTIANYGYTF,16,-,TRBJ1-2,-,TRBV7-9
TGCGCCAGCAGCTTAACGGGCCAGGGGCAAGAGACCCAGTACTTC,CASSLTGQGQETQYF,15,-,TRBJ2-5,few,TRBV5-1
TGCGCCAGCAGCGCCAGACAGGGTACCACTGAAGCTTTCTTT,CASSARQGTTEAFF,14,TRBD1,TRBJ1-1,few,TRBV4-1
TGTGCCAGCAGCTTATTGGTAGCGGGAGCCTACGAGCAGTACTTC,CASSLLVAGAYEQYF,15,TRBD2,TRBJ2-7,-,TRBV11-2
TGCGCCAGCAGCCAAGTTTGGGGCGGGACGGAGACCCAGTACTTC,CASSQVWGGTETQYF,15,-,TRBJ2-5,-,TRBV4-3
TGTGCCAGCAGCCAGGGGTTAGGCGTCGGGGAGCTGTTTTTT,CASSQGLGVGELFF,14,-,TRBJ2-2,few,TRBV27
TGTGCCAGCAGCCAGTTTCGGGGGACCTACGAGCAGTACTTC,CASSQFRGTYEQYF,14,-,TRBJ2-7,-,TRBV3-1
TGTGCCAGCAGTTCCCCTGGGACTAGCGGAAAGTCCTACGAGCAGTACTTC,CASSSPGTSGKSYEQYF,17,TRBD2,TRBJ2-7,-,TRBV12-3/TRBV12-4
TGTGCCAGCTCACCGTTCACTGGGCCTGATACGCAGTATTTT,CASSPFTGPDTQYF,14,-,TRBJ2-3,few,TRBV18
TGTGCCTGGAGTCCCGGTTACGGGGAGAGTCTCTACGAGCAGTACTTC,CAWSPGYGESLYEQYF,16,-,TRBJ2-7,-,TRBV30
TGCGCCAGTGAGACGGGACAGAACTCTGGGGCCAACGTCCTGACTTTC,CASETGQNSGANVLTF,16,TRBD1,TRBJ2-6,-,TRBV5-1
TGCAGTGCTAGGGGGGGGGTCGCGGGAGGGCCAGGAGAGACCCAGTACTTC,CSARGGVAGGPGETQYF,17,TRBD2,TRBJ2-5,few,TRBV20-1
TGCAGTGCTAGAGCGGTGGGACAGTCCTACGAGCAGTACTTC,CSARAVGQSYEQYF,14,TRBD1,TRBJ2-7,few,TRBV20-1
TGCGCCAGCAGCAACTACTACGAGCAGTACTTC,CASSNYYEQYF,11,-,TRBJ2-7,few,TRBV5-1
TGTGCCAGCAGCAGACTAGCGGGAGATAAATATACGCAGTATTTT,CASSRLAGDKYTQYF,15,TRBD2,TRBJ2-3,few,TRBV28
TGTGCCAGCAGCCTAGGGGCGGTAAGCACAGATACGCAGTATTTT,CASSLGAVSTDTQYF,15,-,TRBJ2-3,few,TRBV5-5
TGCAGTGCTAGAGGTCTTAGCGGGGCTCGAGATACGCAGTATTTT,CSARGLSGARDTQYF,15,TRBD2,TRBJ2-3,-,TRBV20-1
TGTGCCAGCAGTCCGAGGGACTGGGATGAGCAGTTCTTC,CASSPRDWDEQFF,13,-,TRBJ2-1,few,TRBV2
TGTGCCAGCAGTTTTTTGGACAGGGGAAGTTCACCCCTCCACTTT,CASSFLDRGSSPLHF,15,TRBD1,TRBJ1-6,-,TRBV12-3/TRBV12-4
TGTGCCGACAGGACAGGGTTAAATTCACCCCTCCACTTT,CADRTGLNSPLHF,13,TRBD1,TRBJ1-6,few,TRBV7-9
TGTGCCAGCAGCAACTCCGGAAGGATGCCAAACACCATATATTTT,CASSNSGRMPNTIYF,15,-,TRBJ1-3,few,TRBV5-5
TGTGCCAGCAGCCAAGAGGGGACTAGCGGGTTGAGGCAGTTCTTC,CASSQEGTSGLRQFF,15,TRBD2,TRBJ2-1,few,TRBV3-1
TGTGCCAGCTCACCTGGAGCCAAAAACATTCAGTACTTC,CASSPGAKNIQYF,13,-,TRBJ2-4,many,TRBV18
TGTGCCAGCACCCCCTGGGGGGGACAGGGCCACTATGAGCAGTTCTTC,CASTPWGGQGHYEQFF,16,TRBD1,TRBJ2-1,few,TRBV12-3/TRBV12-4